The sequence of this TCR beta chain was determined in a study of T cell repertoires in cytomegalovirus infection. Study context: CMV epitopes that were recently identified and HLA-C-restricted were used alongside well-studied HLA-B-restricted ones. Indications came from public TCR beta signatures; they pointed to CMV infection and to a matching HLA type. Findings of the study overall: Cumulative frequency (of public TCR beta family members) identified carriers of CMV plus the relevant HLA. Dominating the ex vivo response were TCR beta clonotypes that were CMV-specific and HLA-C-restricted.

Each CDR3 protein gets one entry after TCRdb re-called the reads with MiXCR. The profile shows approximately 910,000 distinct CDR3 sequences, approximately 32% of them singletons. From germline, CDR1 is MNHEY and CDR2 SVGAGI. The CDR3 is 14 residues long. V shed 4 bases and J 5 bases; nucleotides not matched to a gene: 4. As for this clonotype: The antigen is undetermined.

The specimen comprised cultured CD8+ T cells from PBMCs, sampled from culture after CMV antigen stimulation. The J gene is TRBJ2-2, the V gene TRBV6-5, with 7 bases aligning to TRBD2. The sequence derives from a human donor in good health (CMV status not recorded). Some clones in this sample may be carry-over from other donors' samples. DNA of the CDR3: TGTGCCAGCAGTTCCACTAGCGATACCGGGGAGCTGTTTTTT. Protein product: CASSSTSDTGELFF.